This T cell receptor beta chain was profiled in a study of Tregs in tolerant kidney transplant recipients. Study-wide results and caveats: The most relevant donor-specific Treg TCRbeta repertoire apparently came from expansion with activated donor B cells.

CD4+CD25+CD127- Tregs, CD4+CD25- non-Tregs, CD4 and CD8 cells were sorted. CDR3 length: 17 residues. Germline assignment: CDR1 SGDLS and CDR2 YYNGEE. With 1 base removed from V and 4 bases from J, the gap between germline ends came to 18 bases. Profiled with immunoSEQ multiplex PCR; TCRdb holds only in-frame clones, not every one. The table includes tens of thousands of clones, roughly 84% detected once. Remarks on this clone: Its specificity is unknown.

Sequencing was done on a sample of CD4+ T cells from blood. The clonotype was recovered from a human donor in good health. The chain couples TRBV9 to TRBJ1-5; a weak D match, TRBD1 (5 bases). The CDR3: CASSVTGWGQTNQPQHF. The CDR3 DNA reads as TGTGCCAGCAGCGTAACCGGGTGGGGCCAGACAAATCAGCCCCAGCATTTT.